The rows below give T cell receptor beta chains drawn from one sample of a study of blood T cell repertoires in COVID-19. Profiled with immunoSEQ multiplex PCR; TCRdb holds only in-frame clones, not every one. The sample has roughly 83,000 clones, about 88% seen once. The material sequenced was peripheral blood. These TCRs come from a man aged 80 or over with active or convalescent COVID-19. Both conserved end residues are part of each CDR3. Each record gives: J gene, V gene, D gene, CDR3 length, clone size, CDR3 protein, CDR3 DNA. The D gene is left open where the match is weak. Clone size is not always given. Where it is, it says once, few, many or a class for expanded clones.

>TRBJ1-1|TRBV24-1|NA|16|NA
CATSDTRSSGYTEAFF
TGTGCCACCAGTGATACGAGAAGTTCAGGCTACACTGAAGCTTTCTTT
>TRBJ1-6|TRBV5-1|NA|14|once
CASSTGQRNSPLHF
TGCGCCAGCAGCACCGGACAGCGTAATTCACCCCTCCACTTT
>TRBJ1-1|TRBV6-2/TRBV6-3|TRBD1|14|few
CASRYDRVNTEAFF
TGTGCCAGCAGATACGACAGGGTGAACACTGAAGCTTTCTTT
>TRBJ2-3|TRBV3-1/TRBV3-2|TRBD1|14|NA
CASSQKTGSDTQYF
TGTGCCAGCAGCCAGAAGACAGGGTCAGATACGCAGTATTTT
>TRBJ1-2|TRBV9|NA|12|NA
CASSVDTYGYTF
TGTGCCAGCAGCGTAGACACCTATGGCTACACCTTC
>TRBJ2-3|TRBV13|TRBD2|16|NA
CASSSGTSGFTDTQYF
TGTGCCAGCAGCTCCGGGACTAGCGGCTTCACAGATACGCAGTATTTT
>TRBJ1-2|TRBV2|NA|13|NA
CASRGDFRYGYTF
TGTGCCAGCAGGGGGGACTTCCGATATGGCTACACCTTC
>TRBJ2-3|TRBV5-1|NA|15|NA
CASSAGGVRADTQYF
TGCGCCAGCAGCGCCGGGGGAGTCCGCGCAGATACGCAGTATTTT
>TRBJ1-1|TRBV21-1|NA|13|few
CASIGEVVTEAFF
TGTGCCAGCATCGGGGAGGTAGTGACTGAAGCTTTCTTT
>TRBJ2-5|TRBV6-5|NA|11|NA
CASSREETQYF
TGTGCCAGCAGTCGAGAAGAGACCCAGTACTTC
>TRBJ1-4|TRBV3-1/TRBV3-2|NA|14|NA
CASSSRGGGEKLFF
TGTGCCAGCAGTTCAAGGGGTGGCGGTGAAAAACTGTTTTTT
>TRBJ2-5|TRBV5-1|NA|15|NA
CASSLGSGVSETQYF
TGCGCCAGCAGCTTGGGGTCAGGGGTGAGTGAGACCCAGTACTTC
>TRBJ2-2|TRBV19|NA|16|NA
CASSIGVAKNTGELFF
TGTGCCAGTAGTATTGGTGTAGCCAAGAACACCGGGGAGCTGTTTTTT
>TRBJ1-4|TRBV2|NA|13|NA
CASTRDYGEKLFF
TGTGCCAGCACCCGAGACTACGGTGAAAAACTGTTTTTT
>TRBJ2-3|TRBV5-4|TRBD1|15|NA
CASSLRTGYADTQYF
TGTGCCAGTTCCCTTAGGACAGGTTATGCAGATACGCAGTATTTT
>TRBJ2-5|TRBV11-3|TRBD2|18|NA
CASSSRLVAGLYQETQYF
TGTGCCAGCAGCTCCCGACTAGTAGCGGGGCTGTACCAAGAGACCCAGTACTTC
>TRBJ1-1|TRBV7-9|TRBD1|13|NA
CASSLAQGEYAFF
TGTGCCAGCAGCTTAGCACAGGGGGAGTATGCTTTCTTT
>TRBJ1-1|TRBV7-8|NA|13|NA
CASSLLRNTEAFF
TGTGCCAGCAGCTTATTGAGAAACACTGAAGCTTTCTTT
>TRBJ1-1|TRBV5-5|TRBD1|15|NA
CASSPRQGMNTEAFF
TGTGCCAGCAGCCCAAGACAGGGCATGAACACTGAAGCTTTCTTT
>TRBJ1-4|TRBV2|NA|14|NA
CASTPGHGTEKLFF
TGTGCCAGCACCCCGGGACATGGTACGGAAAAACTGTTTTTT
>TRBJ1-1|TRBV29-1|TRBD1|14|NA
CSAGTATAGTEAFF
TGCAGCGCCGGGACAGCTACGGCGGGCACTGAAGCTTTCTTT
>TRBJ2-3|TRBV19|NA|14|NA
CASIATGPTDTQYF
TGTGCCAGTATCGCTACAGGGCCCACAGATACGCAGTATTTT
>TRBJ2-5|TRBV27|TRBD1|15|NA
CASSLARQGGETQYF
TGTGCCAGCAGTTTGGCCAGACAGGGCGGGGAGACCCAGTACTTC
>TRBJ2-5|TRBV5-4|NA|16|NA
CASSLAFVATQETQYF
TGTGCCAGCAGCTTGGCCTTCGTCGCGACACAAGAGACCCAGTACTTC
>TRBJ2-5|TRBV11-3|TRBD2|15|NA
CASGMGLAMGETQYF
TGTGCCAGCGGAATGGGACTAGCGATGGGAGAGACCCAGTACTTC
>TRBJ2-3|TRBV10-2|TRBD2|14|NA
CASQAGVGTDTQYF
TGCGCCAGTCAAGCGGGAGTTGGCACAGATACGCAGTATTTT
>TRBJ1-5|TRBV7-2|NA|16|NA
CASSITAGGSNQPQHF
TGTGCCAGCAGCATTACGGCAGGTGGGAGCAATCAGCCCCAGCATTTT
>TRBJ2-2|TRBV27|TRBD1|15|NA
CASSKSRDRSGELFF
TGTGCCAGCAGTAAGTCCCGGGACAGGAGCGGGGAGCTGTTTTTT
>TRBJ2-5|TRBV10-3|NA|13|NA
CAIRRDSEETQYF
TGTGCCATCAGGCGGGACAGTGAAGAGACCCAGTACTTC
>TRBJ2-6|TRBV7-2|NA|15|NA
CASSHGVLGANVLTF
TGTGCCAGCAGCCACGGGGTTCTTGGGGCCAACGTCCTGACTTTC
>TRBJ1-2|TRBV30|TRBD1|12|NA
CAWRQGARGYTF
TGTGCCTGGAGACAGGGGGCTCGGGGCTACACCTTC
>TRBJ1-1|TRBV6-4|NA|14|NA
CASSVEGSHTEAFF
TGTGCCAGCAGTGTCGAGGGTTCTCACACTGAAGCTTTCTTT
>TRBJ2-1|TRBV9|NA|13|few
CASSVGSNNEQFF
TGTGCCAGCAGCGTAGGTAGCAACAATGAGCAGTTCTTC
>TRBJ1-2|TRBV6-2/TRBV6-3|NA|12|once
CASSYRTGGDTF
TGTGCCAGCAGTTACCGGACCGGAGGGGACACCTTC
>TRBJ1-3|TRBV19|TRBD1|15|few
CASSLGQRIGNTIYF
TGTGCCAGTAGCTTGGGACAGAGGATTGGAAACACCATATATTTT
>TRBJ1-1|TRBV6-5|NA|12|NA
CASSRTADEAFF
TGTGCCAGCAGCCGGACAGCCGATGAAGCTTTCTTT
>TRBJ2-3|TRBV30|NA|15|once
CAWSIGGWGTDTQYF
TGTGCCTGGAGTATTGGAGGATGGGGCACAGATACGCAGTATTTT
>TRBJ1-6|TRBV19|NA|12|few
CASSPRASPLHF
TGTGCCAGTAGTCCCAGGGCTTCACCCCTCCACTTT
>TRBJ1-6|TRBV4-1|NA|14|few
CASSQEELSSPLHF
TGCGCCAGCAGCCAAGAAGAACTAAGCTCACCCCTCCACTTT